Below, one T cell receptor (beta chain) is given with its context. A Seattle source enrolled patients during active infection and followed them longitudinally. In the original analysis: The assay estimated nucleated cells by amplifying reference gene primers. The repertoire was sequenced with immunoSEQ multiplex PCR; TCRdb's copy has only in-frame clones and lacks some. V, J and clone size were drawn from that table, and D and trimming were deduced from the DNA. The sample holds 250,000 to 300,000 clones, roughly nine tenths seen once. V shed 3 bases, J shed 9 bases, and the junction held 13 bases outside the gene matches. CDR3 length: 16 amino acids. Germline V gene data show CDR1 as SGHTA and CDR2 as FQGNSA. This sample was taken from a study of blood T cell repertoires in COVID-19. Study summary: Material from acute and convalescent COVID-19 was sourced from the United States, Italy and Spain. The cDNA or gDNA used as material had been derived from T cells, B-cell-depleted T cells, or PBMCs.

The sequence derives from a woman aged 25 to 39 with COVID-19, enrolled during active disease. The chain couples TRBV7-2 to TRBJ2-1; 8 positions agree with TRBD2. Sequenced sample: peripheral blood. In DNA form, the CDR3 reads TGTGCCAGCAGCTTTCACGCGGGGGCGGGGGGCGGTGAGCAGTTCTTC. Translated: CASSFHAGAGGGEQFF.